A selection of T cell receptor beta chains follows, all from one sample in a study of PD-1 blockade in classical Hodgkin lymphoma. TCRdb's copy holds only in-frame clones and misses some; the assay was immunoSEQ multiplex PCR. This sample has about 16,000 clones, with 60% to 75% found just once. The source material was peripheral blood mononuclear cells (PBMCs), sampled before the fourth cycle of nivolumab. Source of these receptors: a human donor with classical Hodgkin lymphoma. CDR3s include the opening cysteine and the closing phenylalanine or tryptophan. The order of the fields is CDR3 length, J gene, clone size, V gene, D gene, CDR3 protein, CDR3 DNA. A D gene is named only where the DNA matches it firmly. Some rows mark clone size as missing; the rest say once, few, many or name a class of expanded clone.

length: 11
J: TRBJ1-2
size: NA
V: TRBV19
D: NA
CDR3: CASRTVYGYTF
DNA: TGTGCCAGTAGGACCGTTTATGGCTACACCTTC

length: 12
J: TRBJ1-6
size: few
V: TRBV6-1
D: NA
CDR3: CASSEWGSPLHF
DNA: TGTGCCAGCAGTGAATGGGGATCACCCCTCCACTTT

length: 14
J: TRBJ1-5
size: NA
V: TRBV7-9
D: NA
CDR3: CASSPGGGNQPQHF
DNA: TGTGCCAGCAGCCCGGGCGGGGGCAATCAGCCCCAGCATTTT

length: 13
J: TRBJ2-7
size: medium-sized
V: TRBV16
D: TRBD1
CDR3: CASSQDRGHEQYF
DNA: TGTGCCAGCAGCCAAGACAGGGGTCACGAGCAGTACTTC

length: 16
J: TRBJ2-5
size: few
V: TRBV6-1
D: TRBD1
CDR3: CASSEPGQGVRETQYF
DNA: TGTGCCAGCAGTGAACCGGGACAGGGGGTTCGGGAGACCCAGTACTTC

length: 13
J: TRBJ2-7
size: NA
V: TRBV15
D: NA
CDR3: CATSRDRGNEQYF
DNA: TGTGCCACCAGCAGAGATCGGGGTAACGAGCAGTACTTC

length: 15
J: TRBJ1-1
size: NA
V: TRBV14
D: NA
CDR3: CASSQVGIPQAEAFF
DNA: TGTGCCAGCAGCCAAGTGGGCATCCCTCAAGCTGAAGCTTTCTTT

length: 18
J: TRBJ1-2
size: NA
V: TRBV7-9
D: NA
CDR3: CASSEVQGWDKLYYGYTF
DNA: TGTGCCAGCAGCGAGGTTCAGGGTTGGGACAAATTATACTATGGCTACACCTTC

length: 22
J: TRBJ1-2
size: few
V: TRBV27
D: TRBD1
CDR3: CASSYPPGRDREGSPPNYGYTF
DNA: TGTGCCAGCAGTTACCCCCCGGGCCGGGACAGGGAAGGGAGCCCCCCTAACTATGGCTACACCTTC

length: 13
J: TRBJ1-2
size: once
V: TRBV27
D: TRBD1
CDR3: CASSLGTGYGYTF
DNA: TGTGCCAGCAGTTTAGGGACAGGCTATGGCTACACCTTC

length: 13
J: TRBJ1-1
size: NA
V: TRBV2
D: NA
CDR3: CASSEGWNTEAFF
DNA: TGTGCCAGCAGTGAAGGGTGGAACACTGAAGCTTTCTTT

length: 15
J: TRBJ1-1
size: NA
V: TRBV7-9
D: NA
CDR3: CASNPGRGGSTEAFF
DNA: TGTGCCAGCAACCCAGGACGAGGTGGGTCCACTGAAGCTTTCTTT

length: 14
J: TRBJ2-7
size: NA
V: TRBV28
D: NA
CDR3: CASNTAGTSYEQYF
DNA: TGTGCCAGCAACACGGCCGGGACCTCCTACGAGCAGTACTTC

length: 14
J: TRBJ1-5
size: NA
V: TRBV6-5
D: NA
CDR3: CASSHLQGSSPQHF
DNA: TGTGCCAGCAGCCACTTACAGGGTTCATCCCCCCAGCATTTT

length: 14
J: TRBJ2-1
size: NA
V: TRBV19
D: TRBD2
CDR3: CASSISGGHNEQFF
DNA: TGTGCCAGTAGTATTTCGGGAGGCCACAATGAGCAGTTCTTC

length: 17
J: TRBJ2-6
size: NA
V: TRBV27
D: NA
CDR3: CASSPQYGGAGANVLTF
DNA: TGTGCCAGCAGCCCACAGTATGGGGGAGCAGGGGCCAACGTCCTGACTTTC

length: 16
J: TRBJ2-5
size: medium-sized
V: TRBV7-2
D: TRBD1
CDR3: CASSSPGQGVRETQYF
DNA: TGTGCCAGCAGCTCGCCGGGACAGGGGGTTCGGGAGACCCAGTACTTC

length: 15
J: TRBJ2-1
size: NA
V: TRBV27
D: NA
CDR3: CASSFQGTPYNEQFF
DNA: TGTGCCAGCAGTTTCCAGGGGACCCCTTACAATGAGCAGTTCTTC

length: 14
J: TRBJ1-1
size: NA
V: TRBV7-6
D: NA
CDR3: CASTTAAGNTEAFF
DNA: TGTGCCAGCACCACCGCGGCGGGGAACACTGAAGCTTTCTTT

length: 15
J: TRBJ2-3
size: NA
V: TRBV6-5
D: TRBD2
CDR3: CASRTSGIGINTQYF
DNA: TGTGCCAGCAGGACTAGCGGGATCGGAATAAATACGCAGTATTTT

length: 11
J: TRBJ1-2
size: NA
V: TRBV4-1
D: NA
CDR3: CASRSLDRYTF
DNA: TGTGCCAGCAGGTCCTTAGATCGCTACACCTTC

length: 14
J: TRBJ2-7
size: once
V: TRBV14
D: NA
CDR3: CASSQAGQLYEQYF
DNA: TGTGCCAGCAGCCAGGCGGGACAGCTATACGAGCAGTACTTC

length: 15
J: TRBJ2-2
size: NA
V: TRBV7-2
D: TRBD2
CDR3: CASSPRGGRYGELFF
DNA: TGTGCCAGCAGCCCCCGGGGGGGGAGGTACGGGGAGCTGTTTTTT

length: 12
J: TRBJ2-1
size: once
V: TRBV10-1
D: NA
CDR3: CASSESMNEQFF
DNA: TGCGCCAGCAGTGAGTCGATGAATGAGCAGTTCTTC

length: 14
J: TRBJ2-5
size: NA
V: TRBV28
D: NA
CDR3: CASSLGEVRETQYF
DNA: TGTGCCAGCAGTTTGGGGGAGGTGCGGGAGACCCAGTACTTC

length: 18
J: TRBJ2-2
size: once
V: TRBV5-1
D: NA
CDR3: CATTRSLTRNRYTGELFF
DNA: TGCGCCACCACGCGATCCCTAACAAGGAATCGATACACCGGGGAGCTGTTTTTT

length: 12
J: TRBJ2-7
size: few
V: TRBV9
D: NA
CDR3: CASSVEADEQYF
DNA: TGTGCCAGCAGCGTAGAGGCAGACGAGCAGTACTTC

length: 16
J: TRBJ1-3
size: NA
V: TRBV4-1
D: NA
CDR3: CASSRQGPNSGNTIYF
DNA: TGCGCCAGCAGCCGGCAGGGGCCCAACTCTGGAAACACCATATATTTT

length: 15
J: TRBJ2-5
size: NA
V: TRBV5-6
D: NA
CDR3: CASSLVAAAQETQYF
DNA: TGTGCCAGCAGCTTGGTGGCAGCCGCCCAAGAGACCCAGTACTTC

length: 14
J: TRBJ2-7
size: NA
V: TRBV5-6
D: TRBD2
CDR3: CASSLQRGIGEQYF
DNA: TGTGCCAGCAGCTTGCAGCGGGGGATTGGGGAGCAGTACTTC

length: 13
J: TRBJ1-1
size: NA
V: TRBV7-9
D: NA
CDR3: CASSLRGDTEAFF
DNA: TGTGCCAGCAGCTTGAGGGGGGACACTGAAGCTTTCTTT

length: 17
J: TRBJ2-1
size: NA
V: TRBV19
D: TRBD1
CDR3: CASRVYPGDSFYNEQFF
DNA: TGTGCCAGTAGAGTATATCCTGGGGACAGTTTCTACAATGAGCAGTTCTTC

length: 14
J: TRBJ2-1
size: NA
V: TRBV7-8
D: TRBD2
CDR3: CASTLAGENNEQFF
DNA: TGTGCCAGCACCTTAGCGGGAGAGAACAATGAGCAGTTCTTC

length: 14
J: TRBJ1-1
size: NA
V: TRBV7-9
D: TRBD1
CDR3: CASSYLQGGIEAFF
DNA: TGTGCCAGCAGCTACTTACAGGGGGGGATTGAAGCTTTCTTT

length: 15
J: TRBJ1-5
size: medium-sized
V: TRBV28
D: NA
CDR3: CASSPVVGGSQPQHF
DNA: TGTGCCAGCAGTCCCGTAGTGGGGGGTAGTCAGCCCCAGCATTTT

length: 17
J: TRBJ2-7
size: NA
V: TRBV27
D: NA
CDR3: CASRNTYRGQRGNEQYF
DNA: TGTGCCAGCAGAAACACTTACCGAGGGCAACGAGGAAACGAGCAGTACTTC

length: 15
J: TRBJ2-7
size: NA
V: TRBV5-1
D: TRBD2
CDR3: CASSDPGTSDYEQYF
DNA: TGCGCCAGCAGCGATCCCGGGACTAGCGACTACGAGCAGTACTTC

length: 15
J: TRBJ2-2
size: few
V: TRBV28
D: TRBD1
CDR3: CASGDRELNTGELFF
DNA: TGTGCCAGCGGTGACAGGGAATTAAACACCGGGGAGCTGTTTTTT

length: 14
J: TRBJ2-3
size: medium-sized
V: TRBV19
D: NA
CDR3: CASSIGGDTDTQYF
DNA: TGTGCCAGTAGTATCGGCGGGGACACAGATACGCAGTATTTT

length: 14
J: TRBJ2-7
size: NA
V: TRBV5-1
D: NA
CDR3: CASSLSGLGYEQYF
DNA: TGCGCCAGCAGCTTGTCGGGGCTCGGGTACGAGCAGTACTTC

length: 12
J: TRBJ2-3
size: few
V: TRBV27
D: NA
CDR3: CASSEGSRPQYF
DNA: TGTGCCAGCAGCGAGGGGAGCCGGCCGCAGTATTTT

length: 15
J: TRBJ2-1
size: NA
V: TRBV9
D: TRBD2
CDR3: CASSVRAGDVDEQFF
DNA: TGTGCCAGCAGCGTGCGAGCGGGAGATGTAGATGAGCAGTTCTTC

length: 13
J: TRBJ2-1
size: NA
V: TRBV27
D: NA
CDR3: CASSFVGRNEQFF
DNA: TGTGCCAGCAGTTTCGTAGGGAGGAATGAGCAGTTCTTC

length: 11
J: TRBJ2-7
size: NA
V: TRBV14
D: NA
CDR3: CASSQGYEQYF
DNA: TGTGCCAGCAGCCAAGGGTACGAGCAGTACTTC

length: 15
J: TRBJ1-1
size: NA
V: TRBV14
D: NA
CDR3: CASSRPGASRTEAFF
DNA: TGTGCCAGCAGCCGCCCGGGAGCGTCACGGACTGAAGCTTTCTTT

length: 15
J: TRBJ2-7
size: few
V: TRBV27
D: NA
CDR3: CASSFQAGHAVEQYF
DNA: TGTGCCAGCAGTTTCCAGGCAGGGCATGCGGTCGAGCAGTACTTC